These 7 T cell receptor beta chains came from one sample sequenced in a study of CD8 T cells in Susac syndrome. RNA in amounts of about 0.5 to 1 ug was reverse transcribed with random hexamers. TCRdb re-called the immunoSEQ multiplex PCR reads with MiXCR, one entry per CDR3 protein. Of some 60,000 distinct CDR3 sequences listed, approximately 90% are singletons. Source material: CD8+ T cells from PBMCs. These receptors all stem from a human donor in good health.

The chain joins TRBV20-1 to TRBJ2-7; the match to TRBD1 covers 8 bases. This CDR3 has 14 amino acids. Germline V gives CDR1 DFQATT, CDR2 SNEGSKA (reference sequence). The trim removed 5 bases at V and 1 base at J, leaving 7 bases unmatched. In DNA, the CDR3 is TGCAGTGCTCAGGCCGACAGGGGTTCCTACGAGCAGTACTTC. This encodes CSAQADRGSYEQYF.

The rearrangement uses TRBV6-1 and TRBJ2-5; 13 bases are a match to TRBD2. The ends lost 6 bases at V and 0 bases at J; junction bases unmatched: 4. The CDR3 totals 16 residues. CDR1 and CDR2 (germline): MNHNS, SASEGT. For the CDR3, the DNA is TGTGCCAGCAGCCTCGGGACTAGCGGGAACCAAGAGACCCAGTACTTC. It translates to CASSLGTSGNQETQYF.

This chain uses TRBV7-2 with TRBJ2-7; 7 positions match TRBD2. The CDR3 is 13 residues long. V was clipped by 4 bases and J by 4 bases; unmatched bases: 4. Germline CDR1 and CDR2: SGHTA and FQGNSA. This chain's CDR3 is CASSWGGEYEQYF. In DNA, the CDR3 is TGTGCCAGCAGCTGGGGGGGGGAGTACGAGCAGTACTTC.

The chain couples TRBV27 to TRBJ2-7; 10 positions match TRBD1. CDR3 size: 14 residues. Germline V lookup: CDR1 MNHEY, CDR2 SMNVEV (reference sequence). With 5 bases clipped from V and 4 bases from J, the junction kept 5 bases outside the gene matches. The CDR3 sequence: CASSPGTGEYEQYF. The DNA of the CDR3 is TGTGCCAGCAGTCCCGGGACAGGGGAATACGAGCAGTACTTC.

Remarks on this clonotype: An end of the junction differs from the germline gene, which may be a read error. The rearrangement links TRBV7-9 to TRBJ2-6; D unresolved. This CDR3 has 12 amino acids. From germline, CDR1 is SEHNR and CDR2 FQNEAQ (reference sequence). The CDR3 DNA is TGTGCCAGCAGCCCCCCCATAGTCTCTCCTTCTTTC. Translation gives CASSPPIVSPSF.

V gene TRBV20-1 combines with J gene TRBJ2-3, with D unresolved. This CDR3 is 12 amino acids long. Trimming pared 0 bases from V and 5 bases from J, leaving 6 bases between. Per the germline V gene, CDR1 is DFQATT and CDR2 is SNEGSKA (reference sequence). CDR3 in DNA: TGCAGTGCTAGAGATTGGGGAGATACGCAGTATTTT. It encodes CSARDWGDTQYF.

V is TRBV5-6 and J is TRBJ1-2; no firm D call. The length of the CDR3 is 14 residues. Germline V gene lookup returns CDR1 SGHDT and CDR2 YYEEEE. The V and J ends lost 10 bases and 0 bases respectively, with 16 bases between them. CDR3 DNA: TGTGCCGGCGGGGTATTTGCGGCTAACTATGGCTACACCTTC. Encoded protein: CAGGVFAANYGYTF.